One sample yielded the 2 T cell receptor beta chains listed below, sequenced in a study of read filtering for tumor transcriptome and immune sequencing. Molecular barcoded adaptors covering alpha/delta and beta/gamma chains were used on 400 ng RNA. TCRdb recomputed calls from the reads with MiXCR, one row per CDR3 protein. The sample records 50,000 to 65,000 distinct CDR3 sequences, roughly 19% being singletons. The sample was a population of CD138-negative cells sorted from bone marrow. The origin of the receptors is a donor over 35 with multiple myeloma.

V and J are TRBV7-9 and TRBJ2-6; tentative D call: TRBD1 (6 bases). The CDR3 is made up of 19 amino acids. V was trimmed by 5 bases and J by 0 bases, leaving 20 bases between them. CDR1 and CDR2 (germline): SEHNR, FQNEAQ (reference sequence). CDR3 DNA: TGTGCCAGCAGCCAAGATCGGGCAGGGGCACTCTCTGGGGCCAACGTCCTGACTTTC. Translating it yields CASSQDRAGALSGANVLTF.

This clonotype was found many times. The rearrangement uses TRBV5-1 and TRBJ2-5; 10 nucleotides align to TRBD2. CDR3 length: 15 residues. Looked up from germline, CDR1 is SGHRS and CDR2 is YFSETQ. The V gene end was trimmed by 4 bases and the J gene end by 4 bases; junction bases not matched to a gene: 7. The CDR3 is CASSEETSGTETQYF. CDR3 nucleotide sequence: TGCGCCAGCAGCGAGGAAACTAGCGGGACAGAGACCCAGTACTTC.